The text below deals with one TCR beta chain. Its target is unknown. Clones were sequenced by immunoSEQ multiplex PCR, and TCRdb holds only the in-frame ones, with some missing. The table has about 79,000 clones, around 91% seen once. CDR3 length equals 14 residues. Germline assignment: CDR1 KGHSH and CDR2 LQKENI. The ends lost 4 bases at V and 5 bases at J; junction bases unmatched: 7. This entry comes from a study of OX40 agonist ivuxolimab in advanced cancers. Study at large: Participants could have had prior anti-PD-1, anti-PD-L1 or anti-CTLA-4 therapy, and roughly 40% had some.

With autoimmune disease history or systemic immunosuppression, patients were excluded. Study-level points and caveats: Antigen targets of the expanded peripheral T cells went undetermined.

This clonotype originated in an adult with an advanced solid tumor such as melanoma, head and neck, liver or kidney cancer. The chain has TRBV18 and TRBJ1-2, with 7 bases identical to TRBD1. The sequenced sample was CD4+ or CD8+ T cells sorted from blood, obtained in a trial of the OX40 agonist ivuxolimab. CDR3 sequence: CASSLGDRVYGYTF. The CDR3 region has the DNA TGTGCCAGCTCACTCGGTGACAGGGTATATGGCTACACCTTC.